This TCR beta chain stems from a study of T cell responses to AZD1222 COVID-19 vaccine. Study-wide points: Donors were largely white British and mainly female; clonal diversity was possibly underestimated. Increases in Spike-specific TCR breadth and depth were seen after two AZD1222 doses.

TCRdb's table, derived via immunoSEQ multiplex PCR, lists solely in-frame clones and lacks some. The sample has 150,000 to 160,000 clones, 90% seen once. A note on this clone: Its antigen is not known.

This CDR3 contains 18 residues. Germline V gene lookup returns CDR1 LGHDT and CDR2 YNNKEL (reference sequence). V was trimmed by 1 base and J by 5 bases, leaving 23 bases between them. J is TRBJ1-1 and V is TRBV3-1 (or the pseudogene TRBV3-2), with D uncertain. The specimen comprised peripheral blood, sampled on day 0 of AZD1222 vaccination. This clonotype was obtained from an adult in good health. CDR3 DNA sequence: TGTGCCAGCAGCCAAGGGTACAGAACCTTGGGGTTATTGACTGAAGCTTTCTTT. This encodes CASSQGYRTLGLLTEAFF.